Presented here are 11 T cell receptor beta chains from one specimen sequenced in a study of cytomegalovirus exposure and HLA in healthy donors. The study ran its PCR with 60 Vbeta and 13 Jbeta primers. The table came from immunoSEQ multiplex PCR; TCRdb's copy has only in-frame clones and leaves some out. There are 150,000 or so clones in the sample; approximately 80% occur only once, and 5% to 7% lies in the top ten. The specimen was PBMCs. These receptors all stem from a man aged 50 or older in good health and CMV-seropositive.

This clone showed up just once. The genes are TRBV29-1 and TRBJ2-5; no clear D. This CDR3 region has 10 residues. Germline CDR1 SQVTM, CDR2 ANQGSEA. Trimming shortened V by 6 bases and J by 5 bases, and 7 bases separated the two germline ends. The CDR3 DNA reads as TGCAGCGTCCGTATCGAGACCCAGTACTTC. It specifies CSVRIETQYF.

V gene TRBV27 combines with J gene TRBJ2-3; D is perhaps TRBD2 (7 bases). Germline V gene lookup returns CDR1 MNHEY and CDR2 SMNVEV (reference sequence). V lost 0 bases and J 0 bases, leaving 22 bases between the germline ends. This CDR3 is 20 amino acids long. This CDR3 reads CASSLSGGPGGTSSTDTQYF. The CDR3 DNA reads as TGTGCCAGCAGTTTATCGGGGGGGCCCGGGGGGACTTCTAGCACAGATACGCAGTATTTT.

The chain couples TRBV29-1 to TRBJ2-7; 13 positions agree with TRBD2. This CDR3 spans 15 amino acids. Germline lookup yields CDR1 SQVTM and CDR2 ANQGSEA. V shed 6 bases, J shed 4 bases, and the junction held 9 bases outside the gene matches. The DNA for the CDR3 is TGCAGCGTCCTCAGGACTAGCGGGAGTCCATACGAGCAGTACGTC. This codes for CSVLRTSGSPYEQYV.

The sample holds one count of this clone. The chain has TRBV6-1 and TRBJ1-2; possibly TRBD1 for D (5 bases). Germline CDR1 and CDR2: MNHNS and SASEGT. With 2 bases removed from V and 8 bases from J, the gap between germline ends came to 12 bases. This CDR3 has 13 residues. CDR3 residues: CASSESGLGGYTF. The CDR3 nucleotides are TGTGCCAGCAGTGAATCAGGGCTAGGGGGCTACACCTTC.

CDR3 coding DNA: TGTGCCAGCAGCTTAGGCGGACTAAAGGATGGCTACACCTTC. Amino acids: CASSLGGLKDGYTF. The rearrangement links TRBV7-8 to TRBJ1-2; D gene uncertain. Trimming took 1 base from V and 6 from J, leaving 12 bases between them. Per the germline V gene, CDR1 is SGHVS and CDR2 is FQNEAQ. This CDR3 comprises 14 residues.

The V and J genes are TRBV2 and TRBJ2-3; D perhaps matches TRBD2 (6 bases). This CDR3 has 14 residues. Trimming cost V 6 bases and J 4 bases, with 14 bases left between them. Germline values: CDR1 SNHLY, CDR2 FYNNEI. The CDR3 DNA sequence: TGTGCCAGCAGCACGCCGGGGACTGCAGATACGCAGTATTTT. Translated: CASSTPGTADTQYF.

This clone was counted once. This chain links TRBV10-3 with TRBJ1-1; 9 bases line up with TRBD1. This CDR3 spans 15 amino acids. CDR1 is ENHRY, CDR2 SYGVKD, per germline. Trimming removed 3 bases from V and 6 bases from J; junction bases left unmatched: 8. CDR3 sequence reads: CAISDPGDREAEAFF. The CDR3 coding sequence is TGTGCCATCAGTGACCCGGGGGACAGGGAGGCTGAAGCTTTCTTT.

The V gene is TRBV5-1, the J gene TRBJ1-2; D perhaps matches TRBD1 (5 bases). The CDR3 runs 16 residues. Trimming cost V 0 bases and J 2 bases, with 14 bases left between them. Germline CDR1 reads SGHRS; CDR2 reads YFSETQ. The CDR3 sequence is CASSLGGRAWNYGYTF. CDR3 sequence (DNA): TGCGCCAGCAGCTTGGGTGGCAGGGCATGGAACTATGGCTACACCTTC.

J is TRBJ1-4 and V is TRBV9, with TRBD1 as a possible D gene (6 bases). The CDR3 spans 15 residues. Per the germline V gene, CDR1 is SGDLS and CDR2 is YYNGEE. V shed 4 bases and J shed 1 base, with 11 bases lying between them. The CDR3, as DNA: TGTGCCAGCAGCCCCCAGGGGCTAACTAATGAAAAACTGTTTTTT. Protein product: CASSPQGLTNEKLFF. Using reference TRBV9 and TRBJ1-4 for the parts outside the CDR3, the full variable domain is DSGVTQTPKHLITATGQRVTLRCSPRSGDLSVYWYQQSLDQGLQFLIQYYNGEERAKGNILERFSAQQFPDLHSELNLSSLELGDSALYFCASSPQGLTNEKLFFGSGTQLSVL.

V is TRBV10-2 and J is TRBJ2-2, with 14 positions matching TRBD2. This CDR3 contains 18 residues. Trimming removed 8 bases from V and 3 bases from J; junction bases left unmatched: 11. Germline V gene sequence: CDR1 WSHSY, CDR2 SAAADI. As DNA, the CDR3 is TGCGCCAGCCAAGGCTCGACTAGCGGGGGGGCCTACACCGGGGAGCTGTTTTTT. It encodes CASQGSTSGGAYTGELFF.

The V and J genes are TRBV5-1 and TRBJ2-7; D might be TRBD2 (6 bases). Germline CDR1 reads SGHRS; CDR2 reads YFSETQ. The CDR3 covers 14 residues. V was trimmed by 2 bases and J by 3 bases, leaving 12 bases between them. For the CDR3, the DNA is TGCGCCAGCAGCTTCAGGGAGGTGGACTACGAGCAGTACTTC. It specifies CASSFREVDYEQYF.